The following is a T cell receptor (beta chain) sequence with its context. The sample is drawn from a study of blood T cell repertoires in COVID-19. Looking at the study overall: COVID-19 samples from acute and convalescent phases originated in the United States, Italy and Spain. Nucleic acid was either cDNA or gDNA, and it came from T cells, B-cell-depleted T cells, or PBMCs.

Germline V gene data show CDR1 as SGHTS and CDR2 as YDEGEE. This CDR3 comprises 12 residues. V lost 3 bases and J 7 bases, leaving 10 bases between the germline ends. In the original processing: Estimation of nucleated cell counts relied on the amplification of reference gene primers. TCRdb's table, derived via immunoSEQ multiplex PCR, lists solely in-frame clones and lacks some. D and trimming come from the DNA, and the V and J calls and clone size come from that table. The sample has about 50,000 clones, more than 80% seen once. The sequencing sample was made of peripheral blood. The receptor's source is a man between 60 and 75 years old with acute or convalescent COVID-19. V and J are TRBV5-8 and TRBJ1-1, with unresolved D. The CDR3 sequence is CASSSSGDEAFF. The DNA for the CDR3 is TGTGCCAGCAGCTCCTCAGGCGATGAAGCTTTCTTT.